The rows below give T cell receptor beta chains drawn from one sample of a study of identical twins. Each CDR3 protein is one row after TCRdb ran MiXCR on the 5' RACE reads. The repertoire consists of under 300,000 distinct CDR3 sequences, with roughly 7.1% occurring once and the leading ten covering roughly 14%. The data also belong to a second study, concerning T cells expressing NK-cell markers.

The material sequenced was CD8+ T cells sorted from blood. These receptor sequences come from a woman aged 18-29 years in good health. The CDR3 runs from the conserved cysteine through the conserved F or W. A D gene is named only where the DNA matches it firmly. Only part of the rows carry a size: once, few, many, or a class if the clone is expanded.

V gene	J gene	D gene	clone size	CDR3 protein	CDR3 DNA
TRBV11-2	TRBJ2-1	TRBD2	many	CASRPALAAAYNEQFF	TGTGCCAGCAGGCCCGCACTAGCGGCCGCCTACAATGAGCAGTTCTTC
TRBV20-1	TRBJ2-1	TRBD2	many	CSAPNPGLRILNEQFF	TGCAGTGCTCCCAACCCGGGACTACGAATCCTCAATGAGCAGTTCTTC
TRBV5-1	TRBJ1-2	TRBD1	many	CASSLRDSDGYTF	TGCGCCAGCAGCCTAAGGGACAGCGATGGCTACACCTTC
TRBV6-2/TRBV6-3	TRBJ2-1	.	many	CASSYLQGPPGNEQFF	TGTGCCAGCAGCTACCTCCAGGGCCCCCCGGGGAATGAGCAGTTCTTC
TRBV2	TRBJ1-2	.	.	CASSVLQTDPYGYTF	TGTGCCAGCAGTGTCTTGCAGACCGATCCTTATGGCTACACCTTC
TRBV27	TRBJ1-5	.	.	CASSFRPYQPQHF	TGTGCCAGCAGTTTCCGCCCCTACCAGCCCCAGCATTTT
TRBV27	TRBJ1-2	.	few	CASSFSVIGYGYTF	TGTGCCAGCAGTTTTTCGGTCATAGGATATGGCTACACCTTC
TRBV2	TRBJ2-3	TRBD2	.	CASSATTSGYTDTQYF	TGTGCCAGCAGTGCCACCACTAGCGGGTACACAGATACGCAGTATTTT
TRBV6-4	TRBJ2-3	TRBD2	few	CASSDVAGDRDTQYF	TGTGCCAGCAGTGACGTAGCGGGGGATAGAGATACGCAGTATTTT
TRBV20-1	TRBJ2-7	TRBD2	.	CSASPGLAGAYEQYF	TGCAGTGCCAGCCCCGGACTAGCGGGAGCCTACGAGCAGTACTTC
TRBV11-3	TRBJ2-4	TRBD1	many	CASSDRTGGAKNIQYF	TGTGCCAGCAGCGACCGGACAGGAGGAGCCAAAAACATTCAGTACTTC
TRBV4-2	TRBJ2-1	.	many	CASSQEVGEQFF	TGTGCCAGCAGCCAAGAAGTAGGGGAGCAGTTCTTC
TRBV20-1	TRBJ2-1	.	few	CSAPQGREQFF	TGCAGTGCTCCACAGGGCCGTGAGCAGTTCTTC
TRBV7-8	TRBJ1-5	TRBD1	many	CASSLAGQGDQPQHF	TGTGCCAGCAGCTTAGCGGGACAGGGTGATCAGCCCCAGCATTTT
TRBV27	TRBJ2-1	.	few	CASRVGRNEQFF	TGTGCCAGCAGGGTTGGTCGGAATGAGCAGTTCTTC
TRBV20-1	TRBJ2-1	TRBD2	.	CSARVLAGPHNEQFF	TGCAGTGCTAGGGTTCTAGCGGGGCCGCACAATGAGCAGTTCTTC
TRBV2	TRBJ1-1	.	many	CASTPRGYTEAFF	TGTGCCAGCACCCCTCGAGGGTACACTGAAGCTTTCTTT
TRBV7-8	TRBJ2-1	TRBD2	many	CASSIHWASGRNEQFF	TGTGCCAGCAGCATCCATTGGGCTAGCGGGAGAAATGAGCAGTTCTTC
TRBV5-1	TRBJ2-3	.	many	CASSLAAGTDTQYF	TGCGCCAGCAGCTTGGCGGCAGGCACAGATACGCAGTATTTT
TRBV9	TRBJ2-2	TRBD2	few	CASSPRTSGDYTGELFF	TGTGCCAGCAGCCCGAGGACTAGCGGGGACTACACCGGGGAGCTGTTTTTT
TRBV2	TRBJ2-7	.	many	CASSELRGPYEQYF	TGTGCCAGCAGTGAACTACGCGGACCCTACGAGCAGTACTTC
TRBV12-3/TRBV12-4	TRBJ1-5	.	.	CASSFSSQPQHF	TGTGCCAGCAGTTTTTCGAGTCAGCCCCAGCATTTT
TRBV29-1	TRBJ2-4	.	few	CSVEDWGEPKNIQYF	TGCAGCGTTGAAGATTGGGGGGAGCCCAAAAACATTCAGTACTTC
TRBV30	TRBJ2-3	.	.	CAWSPGGLTDTQYF	TGTGCCTGGAGCCCAGGCGGACTCACAGATACGCAGTATTTT
TRBV6-4	TRBJ1-1	.	few	CASSDWENTEAFF	TGTGCCAGCAGTGATTGGGAAAACACTGAAGCTTTCTTT
TRBV27	TRBJ1-4	TRBD1	.	CASNQGAGTNEKLFF	TGTGCCAGCAATCAGGGGGCAGGAACTAATGAAAAACTGTTTTTT
TRBV7-9	TRBJ2-3	.	few	CASSLRAESTDTQYF	TGTGCCAGCAGCTTAAGAGCTGAGAGCACAGATACGCAGTATTTT